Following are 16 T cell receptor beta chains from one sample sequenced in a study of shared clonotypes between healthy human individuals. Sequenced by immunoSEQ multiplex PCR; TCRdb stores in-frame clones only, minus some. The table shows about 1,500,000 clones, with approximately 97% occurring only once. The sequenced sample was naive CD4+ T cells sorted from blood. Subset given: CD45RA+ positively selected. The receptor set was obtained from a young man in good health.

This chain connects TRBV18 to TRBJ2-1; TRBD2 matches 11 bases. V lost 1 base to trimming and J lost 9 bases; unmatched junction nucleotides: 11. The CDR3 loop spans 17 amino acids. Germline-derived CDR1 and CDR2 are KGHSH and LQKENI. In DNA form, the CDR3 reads TGTGCCAGCTCACCACTCCCCGGGACTAGCGGTACAATTGAGCAGTTCTTC. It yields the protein CASSPLPGTSGTIEQFF.

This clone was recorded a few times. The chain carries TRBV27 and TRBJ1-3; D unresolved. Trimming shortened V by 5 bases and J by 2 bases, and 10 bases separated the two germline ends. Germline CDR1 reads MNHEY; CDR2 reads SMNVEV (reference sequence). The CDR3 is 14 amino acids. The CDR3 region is CASSPTNPGNTIYF. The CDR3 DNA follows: TGTGCCAGCAGTCCCACAAATCCTGGAAACACCATATATTTT.

CDR3 region: CASSEGVGTDTQYF. For the CDR3, the DNA is TGTGCCAGCAGTGAGGGGGTGGGGACAGATACGCAGTATTTT. The gene calls are TRBV2 and TRBJ2-3; D may be TRBD1 or TRBD2 (5 bases each). CDR1 and CDR2 (germline): SNHLY, FYNNEI. CDR3 size: 14 residues. V was trimmed by 3 bases and J by 3 bases, leaving 10 bases between them.

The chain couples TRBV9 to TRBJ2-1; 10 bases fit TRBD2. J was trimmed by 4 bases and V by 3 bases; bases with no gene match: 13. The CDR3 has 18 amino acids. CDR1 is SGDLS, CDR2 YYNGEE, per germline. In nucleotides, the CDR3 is TGTGCCAGCAGCGAGCCGAAGACGGGACTAGCGAGATACAATGAGCAGTTCTTC. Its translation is CASSEPKTGLARYNEQFF.

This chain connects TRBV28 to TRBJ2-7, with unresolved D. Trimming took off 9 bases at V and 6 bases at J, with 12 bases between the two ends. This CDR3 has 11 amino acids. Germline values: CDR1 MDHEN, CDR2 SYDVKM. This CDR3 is CASRITGEQYF. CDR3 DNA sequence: TGTGCCAGTCGAATAACCGGCGAGCAGTACTTC.

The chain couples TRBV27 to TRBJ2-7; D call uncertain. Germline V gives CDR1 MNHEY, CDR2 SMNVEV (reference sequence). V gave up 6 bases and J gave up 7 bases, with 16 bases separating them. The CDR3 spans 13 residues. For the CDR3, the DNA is TGTGCCAGCAGCACCTCAGTGGTGGGAGAGCAGTACTTC. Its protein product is CASSTSVVGEQYF.

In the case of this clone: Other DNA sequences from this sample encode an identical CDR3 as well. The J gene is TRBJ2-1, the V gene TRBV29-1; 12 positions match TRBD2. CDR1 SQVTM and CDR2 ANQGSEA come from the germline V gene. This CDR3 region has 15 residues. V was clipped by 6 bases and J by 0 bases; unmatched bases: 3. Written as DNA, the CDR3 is TGCAGCGTCGGGACTAGCGGGTCCTCCTACAATGAGCAGTTCTTC. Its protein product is CSVGTSGSSYNEQFF.

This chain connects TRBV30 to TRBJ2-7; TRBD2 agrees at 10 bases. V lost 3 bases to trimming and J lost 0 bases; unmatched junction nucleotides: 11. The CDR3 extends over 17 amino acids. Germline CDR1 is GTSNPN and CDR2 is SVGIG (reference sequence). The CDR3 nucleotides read TGTGCCTGGAGCGGAAGGAGTAGCGGGAGGAACTCCTACGAGCAGTACTTC. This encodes CAWSGRSSGRNSYEQYF.

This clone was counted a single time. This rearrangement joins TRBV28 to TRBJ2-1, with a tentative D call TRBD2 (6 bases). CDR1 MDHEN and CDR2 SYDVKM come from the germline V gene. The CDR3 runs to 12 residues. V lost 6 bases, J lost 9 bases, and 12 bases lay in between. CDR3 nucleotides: TGTGCCAGCAGCCGGGGGTGGGGTGAGCAGTTCTTC. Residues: CASSRGWGEQFF.

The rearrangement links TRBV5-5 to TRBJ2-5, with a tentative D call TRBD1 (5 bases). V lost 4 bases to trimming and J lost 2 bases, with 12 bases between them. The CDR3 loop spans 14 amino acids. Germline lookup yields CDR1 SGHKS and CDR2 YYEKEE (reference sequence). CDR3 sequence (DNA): TGTGCCAGCAGCACCCGTACAGGTCAAGAGACCCAGTACTTC. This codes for CASSTRTGQETQYF. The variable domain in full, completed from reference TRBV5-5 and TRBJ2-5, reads DAGVTQSPTHLIKTRGQQVTLRCSPISGHKSVSWYQQVLGQGPQFIFQYYEKEERGRGNFPDRFSARQFPNYSSELNVNALLLGDSALYLCASSTRTGQETQYFGPGTRLLVL.

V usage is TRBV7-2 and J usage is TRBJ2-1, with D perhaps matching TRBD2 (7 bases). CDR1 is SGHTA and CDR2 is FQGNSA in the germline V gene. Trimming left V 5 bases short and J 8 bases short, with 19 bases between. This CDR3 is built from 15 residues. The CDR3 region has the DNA TGTGCCAGCAGCCCCCGAAGGGGGGGCTCGGATGAGCAGTTCTTC. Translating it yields CASSPRRGGSDEQFF.

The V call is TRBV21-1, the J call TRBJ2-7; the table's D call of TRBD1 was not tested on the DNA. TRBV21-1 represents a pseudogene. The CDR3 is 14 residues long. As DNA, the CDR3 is TGTGCCAGCAGCACCCGGGACAGTTCCTACGAGCAGTACTTC. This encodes CASSTRDSSYEQYF.

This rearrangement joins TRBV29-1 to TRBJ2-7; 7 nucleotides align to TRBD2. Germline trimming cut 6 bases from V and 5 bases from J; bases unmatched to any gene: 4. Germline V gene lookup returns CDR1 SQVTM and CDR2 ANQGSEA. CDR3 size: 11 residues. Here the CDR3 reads CSVTGGDEQYF. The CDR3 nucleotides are TGCAGCGTGACGGGAGGCGACGAGCAGTACTTC.

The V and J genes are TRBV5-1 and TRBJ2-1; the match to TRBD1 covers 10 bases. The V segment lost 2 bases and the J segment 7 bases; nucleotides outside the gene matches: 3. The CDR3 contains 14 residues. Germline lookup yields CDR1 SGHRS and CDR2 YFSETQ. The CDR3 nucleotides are TGCGCCAGCAGCTTTGGGACAGGGGCTAATGAGCAGTTCTTC. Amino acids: CASSFGTGANEQFF.

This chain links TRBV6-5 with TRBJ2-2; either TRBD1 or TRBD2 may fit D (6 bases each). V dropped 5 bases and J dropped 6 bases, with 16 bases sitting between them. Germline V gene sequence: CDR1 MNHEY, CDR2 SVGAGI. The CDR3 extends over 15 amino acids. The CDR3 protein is CASSNLGGSAGELFF. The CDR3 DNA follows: TGTGCCAGCAGTAACTTAGGGGGGTCCGCCGGGGAGCTGTTTTTT.

This chain's CDR3 is CGCTGVGTGELFF. The CDR3 DNA reads as TGTGGCTGTACAGGAGTCGGCACCGGGGAGCTGTTTTTT. The chain is built from TRBV19 and TRBJ2-2; a possible D gene is TRBD1 (5 bases). The V gene's germline CDR1 is LNHDA and CDR2 SQIVND (reference sequence). The CDR3 consists of 13 residues.